This TCR beta chain was documented in a study of blood T cell repertoires in COVID-19. Study at large: Whether acute or convalescent, the COVID-19 samples came from the United States, Italy and Spain. From T cells, B-cell-depleted T cells, or PBMCs came the material, which was cDNA or gDNA.

Participants were aged roughly 18 to 90 years, lived in roughly 23 US areas, and enrolled virtually. This clone appeared a single time. The assay was immunoSEQ multiplex PCR, and TCRdb's table has in-frame clones only and misses some. The data hold more than 150,000 clones, with approximately 80% observed a single time. The germline V gene encodes CDR1 SGHRS and CDR2 YFSETQ. This CDR3 has 15 residues. With 4 bases removed from V and 4 bases from J, the gap between germline ends came to 15 bases. Specimen: PBMCs or T cells enriched from blood (not recorded which). This chain uses TRBV5-1 with TRBJ1-3; weak D call: TRBD1 (5 bases). This receptor was taken from a man between 60 and 70 years old who had been exposed to COVID-19. The CDR3 here is CASSPAGTIGNTIYF. The CDR3 DNA sequence: TGCGCCAGCAGCCCTGCGGGGACTATAGGAAACACCATATATTTT.